This T cell receptor beta chain was recorded in a study of T cells in localized non-small cell lung cancer. Study-level points and caveats: Median detection of top 100 tumor clones in adjacent lung was 57 clones. The study found T cell clonality highest in uninvolved adjacent lung, above tumor. Patients showing higher blood T cell density tended to see longer overall survival. Sequencing covered just one tumor region, so heterogeneity cannot be ruled out.

Comment on this clone: Its antigen is currently unknown.

Sequenced by immunoSEQ multiplex PCR; TCRdb stores in-frame clones only, minus some. The sample has approximately 28,000 clones; under 95% are singletons. CDR1 is LNHDA and CDR2 is SQIVND in the germline V gene (reference sequence). With 5 bases removed from V and 2 bases from J, the gap between germline ends came to 9 bases. The CDR3 contains 14 residues. V is TRBV19 and J is TRBJ2-2, with D maybe TRBD2 (5 bases). The receptor was isolated from an older female donor with stage I lung adenocarcinoma. Source: peripheral blood, taken before any cancer treatment. The chain's CDR3 is CASSPRGNTGELFF. For the CDR3, the DNA is TGTGCCAGTAGTCCCCGGGGTAACACCGGGGAGCTGTTTTTT.